Presented here are 8 T cell receptor beta chains from one specimen sequenced in a study of blood T cells in healthy people across ages. Next came a second PCR, run for about 7 to 12 cycles, which used a sample-barcoded 5' primer along with a J-beta primer mix. TCRdb re-called the 5' RACE reads through MiXCR, storing one row per CDR3 protein. The sample lists about 1.7 million distinct CDR3 sequences; approximately 28% were seen once. Sequenced sample: blood. The origin of the receptors is a woman in her twenties or thirties in good health.

The chain recombines TRBV7-9 with TRBJ2-1; D perhaps matches TRBD2 (6 bases). The CDR3 has 13 residues. Deletions cut 8 bases from V and 9 bases from J, with 17 bases between. Germline-derived CDR1 and CDR2 are SEHNR and FQNEAQ (reference sequence). Here the CDR3 reads CASSKYGGTEQFF. In DNA form, the CDR3 reads TGTGCCAGCTCCAAATACGGGGGAACTGAGCAGTTCTTC.

There are a few counts of this clonotype. The chain combines TRBV20-1 with TRBJ1-1; D gene ambiguous. The germline V gene has CDR1 DFQATT and CDR2 SNEGSKA (reference sequence). V was pared by 5 bases and J by 10 bases, with 14 bases between. The CDR3 runs to 11 residues. This CDR3 is CSAPTGPVAFF. CDR3 coding DNA: TGCAGTGCTCCCACCGGCCCTGTAGCTTTCTTT.

A single count supports this clonotype. The V call is TRBV6-6, the J call TRBJ2-3; tentative D call: TRBD1 (5 bases). The CDR3 runs 16 residues. Trimming stripped 1 base from V and 2 bases from J, with 13 bases between. CDR1 is MNHNY and CDR2 is SVGAGI in the germline V gene (reference sequence). Written as DNA, the CDR3 is TGTGCCAGCAGTTACTTCTGGGGCGGCTCCACAGATACGCAGTATTTT. Translation gives CASSYFWGGSTDTQYF.

This clonotype was counted once. In DNA form, the CDR3 reads TGTGCCAGCAGCTTCTTGGGTTTGGGGGAGCAGTACTTC. Translated, it gives CASSFLGLGEQYF. The V gene is TRBV7-3, the J gene TRBJ2-5; D tentatively reads TRBD1 or TRBD2 (5 bases each). CDR1 SGHTA and CDR2 FQGTGA come from the germline V gene. The CDR3 runs 13 residues. Trimming cost V 3 bases and J 11 bases, with 16 bases left between them. The variable domain in full, completed from reference TRBV7-3 and TRBJ2-5, reads GAGVSQTPSNKVTEKGKYVELRCDPISGHTALYWYRQSLGQGPEFLIYFQGTGAADDSGLPNDRFFAVRPEGSVSTLKIQRTERGDSAVYLCASSFLGLGEQYFGPGTRLLVL.

This clonotype was observed a handful of times. The rearrangement links TRBV3-1 to TRBJ1-2; D is possibly TRBD1 (5 bases). CDR1 is LGHDT, CDR2 YNNKEL, per germline (reference sequence). The CDR3 has 14 amino acids. Trimming removed 3 bases from V and 3 bases from J, with 11 bases in between. The CDR3 sequence: CASSQGGSYYGYTF. CDR3 in DNA: TGTGCCAGCAGCCAGGGGGGGTCCTACTATGGCTACACCTTC.

The chain is built from TRBV6-2 or TRBV6-3 and TRBJ1-1; D uncertain. This CDR3 is 11 amino acids long. Germline V lookup: CDR1 MNHEY, CDR2 SVGEGT. V was cut by 2 bases and J by 11 bases, with 9 bases left in between. The CDR3 sequence is CASSYDRAAFF. In DNA form, the CDR3 reads TGTGCCAGCAGTTACGATAGGGCGGCTTTCTTT.

This clonotype was counted at least ten times. V gene TRBV12-3 or TRBV12-4 combines with J gene TRBJ1-2, with 8 bases lining up with TRBD1. V shed 7 bases and J 4 bases; nucleotides not matched to a gene: 8. This CDR3 has 14 amino acids. The CDR3 loop reads CASTLGQGVYGYTF. The DNA of the CDR3 is TGTGCCAGCACCCTCGGACAGGGTGTCTATGGCTACACCTTC.

The V call is TRBV20-1, the J call TRBJ2-3; possibly TRBD2 for D (5 bases). Germline loops: CDR1 DFQATT, CDR2 SNEGSKA (reference sequence). CDR3 size: 15 residues. Between the trimmed V and J ends, which lost 6 bases and 1 base, there was a span of 17 bases. CDR3 DNA sequence: TGCAGTGCCGACCACCTACTAGAAGGCACAGATACGCAGTATTTT. Its protein is CSADHLLEGTDTQYF.